This entry lists 20 T cell receptor beta chains sequenced from one sample in a study of blood T cell repertoires in COVID-19 (TCRdb year 2020). Library preparation used the immunoSEQ multiplex PCR assay. TCRdb re-hosts the immuneACCESS table, in-frame sequences only. Its copies lack some clones; in the studies checked, an unresolved V gene accounts for under half of them, and the cause for the rest is not known. Here the sample has about 270,000 clones; approximately 86% occur a single time. The leading ten clones occupy roughly 3% of the sample. Sequenced: peripheral blood. The receptor set was obtained from a woman between 18 and 29 years old with acute or convalescent COVID-19.

This clone was observed a few times. The chain joins TRBV18 to TRBJ1-1; a weak D match, TRBD1 (6 bases). The germline V gene has CDR1 KGHSH and CDR2 LQKENI. The CDR3 is 17 amino acids. V was cut by 4 bases and J by 1 base, with 19 bases left in between. The CDR3 nucleotides read TGTGCCAGCTCACAATCCGCCCCCGGGACAAGGAACACTGAAGCTTTCTTT. Protein sequence: CASSQSAPGTRNTEAFF. Together with reference TRBV18 and TRBJ1-1, the CDR3 gives the full variable domain: NAGVMQNPRHLVRRRGQEARLRCSPMKGHSHVYWYRQLPEEGLKFMVYLQKENIIDESGMPKERFSAEFPKEGPSILRIQQVVRGDSAAYFCASSQSAPGTRNTEAFFGQGTRLTVV.

V usage is TRBV2 and J usage is TRBJ2-3; TRBD2 matches 11 bases. V shed 0 bases and J 2 bases; nucleotides not matched to a gene: 4. This CDR3 contains 17 residues. Germline-derived CDR1 and CDR2 are SNHLY and FYNNEI. This CDR3 reads CASSEAKTSGITDTQYF. CDR3 sequence (DNA): TGTGCCAGCAGTGAAGCGAAGACTAGCGGGATCACAGATACGCAGTATTTT.

Here the CDR3 reads CAWSLGHKSNQPQHF. In DNA form, the CDR3 reads TGTGCCTGGAGTCTAGGACACAAGTCCAATCAGCCCCAGCATTTT. V and J are TRBV30 and TRBJ1-5; D is possibly TRBD1 (5 bases). Trimming left V 2 bases short and J 3 bases short, with 14 bases between. Germline CDR1 GTSNPN, CDR2 SVGIG (reference sequence). This CDR3 is built from 15 residues.

This CDR3 is CATSDQQGPNEKLFF. CDR3 in DNA: TGTGCCACCAGTGATCAACAGGGCCCTAATGAAAAACTGTTTTTT. The chain uses TRBV24-1 and TRBJ1-4, with a tentative D call TRBD1 (6 bases). Looked up from germline, CDR1 is KGHDR and CDR2 is SFDVKD. The CDR3 is made up of 15 amino acids. Trimming stripped 3 bases from V and 3 bases from J, with 10 bases between.

The chain recombines TRBV6-2 or TRBV6-3 with TRBJ2-7; D call uncertain. The CDR3 has 15 residues. Germline V CDR1 and CDR2: MNHEY, SVGEGT. The germline V and J ends were trimmed by 0 bases and 2 bases, with 11 bases remaining between them. CDR3 residues: CASSYSPDKAYEQYF. The DNA for the CDR3 is TGTGCCAGCAGTTACTCGCCCGACAAGGCCTACGAGCAGTACTTC.

The gene calls are TRBV23-1 and TRBJ2-1, with D possibly being TRBD2 (5 bases). TRBV23-1 is classed as an ORF, of uncertain function. The CDR3 contains 15 residues. Between the trimmed V and J ends, which lost 2 bases and 8 bases, there was a span of 16 bases. CDR3 loop: CASSQLKTGNYEQFF. The DNA of the CDR3 is TGCGCCAGCAGTCAACTCAAGACCGGGAACTATGAGCAGTTCTTC.

This clone occurred a few times. The CDR3 DNA reads TGTGCCAGCAGACCGGAGGGGAGTAGCAATCAGCCCCAGCATTTT. Translating gives CASRPEGSSNQPQHF. This chain links TRBV6-5 with TRBJ1-5, with TRBD1 as a possible D gene (5 bases). V shed 6 bases and J shed 0 bases, with 12 bases lying between them. CDR1 MNHEY and CDR2 SVGAGI come from the germline V gene. The CDR3 has 15 residues.

This clone was seen only a few times. The chain uses TRBV19 and TRBJ2-1; D not resolved. This CDR3 is 12 amino acids long. The V and J ends lost 6 bases and 8 bases respectively, with 11 bases between them. CDR1 and CDR2 (germline): LNHDA, SQIVND (reference sequence). In DNA form, the CDR3 reads TGTGCCAGTAGCCACCTATCCGATGAGCAGTTCTTC. This codes for CASSHLSDEQFF. The variable domain in full, with the rest retrieved from reference TRBV19 and TRBJ2-1, is DGGITQSPKYLFRKEGQNVTLSCEQNLNHDAMYWYRQDPGQGLRLIYYSQIVNDFQKGDIAEGYSVSREKKESFPLTVTSAQKNPTAFYLCASSHLSDEQFFGPGTRLTVL.

The chain links TRBV11-3 to TRBJ2-5; 8 nucleotides align to TRBD2. The CDR3 is 17 residues long. From germline, CDR1 is SGHNT and CDR2 YENEEA. The V segment lost 1 base and the J segment 2 bases; nucleotides outside the gene matches: 9. The CDR3, as DNA: TGTGCCAGCAGCTTAGGCGGACTAGCTGGGGGGCAAGAGACCCAGTACTTC. This sequence encodes CASSLGGLAGGQETQYF.

The CDR3 sequence is CASSSTTGTGGSRHYGYTF. In DNA form, the CDR3 reads TGCGCCAGCAGTTCTACCACCGGGACAGGGGGGTCGCGACACTATGGCTACACCTTC. The chain links TRBV10-2 to TRBJ1-2; the match to TRBD1 covers 11 bases. With 5 bases clipped from V and 3 bases from J, the junction kept 17 bases outside the gene matches. CDR3 length: 19 amino acids. Germline-derived CDR1 and CDR2 are WSHSY and SAAADI.

This rearrangement joins TRBV7-6 to TRBJ2-2, with TRBD2 identical over 8 bases. The V and J ends lost 5 bases and 5 bases, in that order; junction bases with no gene match: 7. The CDR3 loop spans 15 amino acids. The germline V gene has CDR1 SGHVS and CDR2 FNYEAQ. The CDR3 bases are TGTGCCAGCAGCACCAGCGGGAGCGGGACCGGGGAGCTGTTTTTT. Amino acids: CASSTSGSGTGELFF.

This CDR3 is CASSLRTGITTNEKLFF. CDR3 nucleotide sequence: TGTGCCAGCAGCTTGCGGACAGGGATAACAACTAATGAAAAACTGTTTTTT. V is TRBV5-4 and J is TRBJ1-4; 8 bases agree with TRBD1. The CDR3 has 17 residues. V lost 1 base to trimming and J lost 0 bases; unmatched junction nucleotides: 5. Germline CDR1 reads SGHNT; CDR2 reads YYREEE (reference sequence).

The J gene is TRBJ2-1, the V gene TRBV10-3; 10 nucleotides match TRBD2. From germline, CDR1 is ENHRY and CDR2 SYGVKD. This CDR3 contains 15 residues. J was trimmed by 9 bases and V by 3 bases; bases with no gene match: 8. The CDR3 sequence: CAISDISGRGGEQFF. CDR3 nucleotide sequence: TGTGCCATCAGTGATATAAGCGGGAGGGGAGGTGAGCAGTTCTTC.

This clone was detected only a few times. The chain recombines TRBV18 with TRBJ2-5; 13 bases line up with TRBD2. Germline V gene data show CDR1 as KGHSH and CDR2 as LQKENI. Losses at the gene ends were 8 bases for V and 1 base for J; bases not matched to a gene: 4. The CDR3 sequence is 15 residues long. CDR3 in DNA: TGTGCCAGCCGTCGGACTAGCGGGAGCCAAGAGACCCAGTACTTC. This encodes CASRRTSGSQETQYF. Full variable domain (missing parts from reference TRBV18 and TRBJ2-5): NAGVMQNPRHLVRRRGQEARLRCSPMKGHSHVYWYRQLPEEGLKFMVYLQKENIIDESGMPKERFSAEFPKEGPSILRIQQVVRGDSAAYFCASRRTSGSQETQYFGPGTRLLVL.

This chain joins TRBV29-1 and TRBJ2-7; 11 nucleotides align to TRBD2. The ends lost 0 bases at V and 3 bases at J; junction bases unmatched: 7. In germline, CDR1 is SQVTM, CDR2 ANQGSEA. CDR3 size: 16 residues. CDR3 region: CSVEETSGRSGYEQYF. The CDR3 coding sequence is TGCAGCGTTGAAGAAACTAGCGGGAGATCAGGCTACGAGCAGTACTTC.

V gene TRBV10-2 combines with J gene TRBJ1-2, with a tentative D call TRBD1 (6 bases). This CDR3 region has 11 residues. V was shortened by 4 bases and J by 6 bases, with 6 bases between the two germline ends. Per germline, CDR1 WSHSY and CDR2 SAAADI. CDR3 in amino acids: CASSAGDGYTF. As DNA, the CDR3 is TGCGCCAGCAGTGCAGGGGATGGCTACACCTTC.

The J gene is TRBJ2-7, the V gene TRBV28; D might be TRBD2 (6 bases). The germline V gene encodes CDR1 MDHEN and CDR2 SYDVKM. V was cut by 5 bases and J by 0 bases, with 17 bases left in between. CDR3 size: 16 residues. The CDR3 sequence: CASSPVEGKGSYEQYF. In DNA, the CDR3 is TGTGCCAGCAGTCCCGTGGAGGGGAAGGGCTCCTACGAGCAGTACTTC.

The chain combines TRBV6-6 with TRBJ2-1; TRBD2 agrees at 9 bases. This CDR3 comprises 16 residues. J lost 4 bases, V lost 7 bases, and 11 bases had no gene match. Looked up from germline, CDR1 is MNHNY and CDR2 is SVGAGI (reference sequence). CDR3 nucleotide sequence: TGTGCCAGCAACAACCCCTCTAGCGGGAAGTACAATGAGCAGTTCTTC. As protein: CASNNPSSGKYNEQFF.

This clone was recorded a few times. The chain is built from TRBV19 and TRBJ1-5; D gene uncertain. V lost 0 bases to trimming and J lost 4 bases, with 19 bases between them. The CDR3 is 18 amino acids. CDR1 is LNHDA and CDR2 is SQIVND in the germline V gene (reference sequence). CDR3 sequence (DNA): TGTGCCAGTAGTATAGATCGCGGAGCCACCACTAGGAATCAGCCCCAGCATTTT. This translates into CASSIDRGATTRNQPQHF.

The rearrangement uses TRBV6-5 and TRBJ1-1; the match to TRBD1 covers 8 bases. The germline V gene encodes CDR1 MNHEY and CDR2 SVGAGI. The CDR3 loop spans 14 amino acids. V lost 5 bases to trimming and J lost 0 bases; unmatched junction nucleotides: 2. CDR3 region: CASSRQGMNTEAFF. The CDR3 nucleotides read TGTGCCAGCAGTCGACAGGGGATGAACACTGAAGCTTTCTTT.